What follows are 32 T cell receptor beta chains derived from one specimen sequenced in a study of blood T cell repertoires in COVID-19. Repertoires were generated with immunoSEQ multiplex PCR, while TCRdb's copy carries only in-frame clones and drops some. This table holds roughly 150,000 clones, about 86% found once. The sequenced sample consisted of peripheral blood. These receptors were obtained from a woman at least 80 years old with acute or convalescent COVID-19.

DNA of the CDR3: TGTGCCAGCAGCACGGCAGGGTCGCCCTCCGATGGCTACACCTTC. This translates into CASSTAGSPSDGYTF. V is TRBV7-2 and J is TRBJ1-2; tentative D call: TRBD1 (5 bases). The CDR3 length is 15 residues. V lost 5 bases and J lost 6, with 19 bases in between. The V gene's germline CDR1 is SGHTA and CDR2 FQGNSA.

This clone was seen once. This chain connects TRBV7-2 to TRBJ1-2; D gene uncertain. The CDR3 runs to 15 residues. The V gene's germline CDR1 is SGHTA and CDR2 FQGNSA. Trimming removed 1 base at V and 1 base at J, with 10 bases between. This CDR3 is CASSLEAGRNYGYTF. In DNA, the CDR3 is TGTGCCAGCAGCTTAGAGGCAGGTCGTAACTATGGCTACACCTTC.

This rearrangement joins TRBV20-1 to TRBJ2-1; 7 bases fit TRBD1. Germline V gene sequence: CDR1 DFQATT, CDR2 SNEGSKA (reference sequence). V lost 4 bases to trimming and J lost 12 bases; unmatched junction nucleotides: 6. The CDR3 is made up of 11 amino acids. The CDR3 reads CSATDRVGQFF. The CDR3 DNA reads TGCAGTGCTACTGACAGGGTGGGGCAGTTCTTC.

The genes are TRBV5-6 and TRBJ2-2, with D perhaps matching TRBD1 (7 bases). V lost 4 bases to trimming and J lost 6 bases, with 13 bases between them. The V gene's germline CDR1 is SGHDT and CDR2 YYEEEE. CDR3 length: 14 residues. CDR3 nucleotides: TGTGCCAGCAGCAACGACAGGGAGGCCGGGGAGCTGTTTTTT. Its protein is CASSNDREAGELFF.

This chain connects TRBV5-1 to TRBJ1-6; a weak D match, TRBD1 (5 bases). CDR3 length: 15 residues. From germline, CDR1 is SGHRS and CDR2 YFSETQ. V dropped 1 base and J dropped 8 bases, with 13 bases sitting between them. CDR3 in DNA: TGCGCCAGCAGCTTGCAGAGCCCGGGGGATTCACCCCTCCACTTT. The encoded protein is CASSLQSPGDSPLHF.

The chain combines TRBV6-2 or TRBV6-3 with TRBJ1-2, with D uncertain. The CDR3 is made up of 16 amino acids. The germline V and J ends were trimmed by 6 bases and 0 bases, with 17 bases remaining between them. Germline lookup yields CDR1 MNHEY and CDR2 SVGEGT. CDR3: CASSSPLGRPNYGYTF. The CDR3 region has the DNA TGTGCCAGCAGCTCCCCTTTGGGCAGACCTAACTATGGCTACACCTTC.

The chain recombines TRBV20-1 with TRBJ2-1; no firm D call. The CDR3 loop spans 10 amino acids. V gave up 3 bases and J gave up 8 bases, with 5 bases separating them. Looked up from germline, CDR1 is DFQATT and CDR2 is SNEGSKA (reference sequence). CDR3 sequence (DNA): TGCAGTGCTAGCCACTATGAGCAGTTCTTC. This sequence encodes CSASHYEQFF.

This chain links TRBV28 with TRBJ2-1, with a weak D call TRBD1 (6 bases). The V end lost 6 bases, the J end lost 1 base, and 16 bases lay between the germline ends. This CDR3 comprises 16 residues. Germline assignment: CDR1 MDHEN and CDR2 SYDVKM. CDR3 sequence reads: CASRPTGSASYNEQFF. The DNA for the CDR3 is TGTGCCAGCAGACCTACAGGGAGCGCGTCCTACAATGAGCAGTTCTTC.

V usage is TRBV7-9 and J usage is TRBJ1-1; no clear D. The CDR3 is made up of 15 amino acids. Trimming took off 2 bases at V and 1 base at J, with 11 bases between the two ends. CDR1 is SEHNR, CDR2 FQNEAQ, per germline (reference sequence). CDR3 amino acids: CASSLFVLANTEAFF. The CDR3 DNA reads TGTGCCAGCAGCTTATTCGTTTTGGCGAACACTGAAGCTTTCTTT.

The chain employs TRBV4-2 and TRBJ2-1; D call uncertain. CDR3 length: 16 amino acids. Trimming pared 4 bases from V and 3 bases from J, leaving 16 bases between. Germline loops: CDR1 LGHNA, CDR2 YNFKEQ. The CDR3 is CASSLKARLLYNEQFF. CDR3 nucleotide sequence: TGTGCCAGCAGCCTCAAAGCGAGACTTCTCTACAATGAGCAGTTCTTC.

This rearrangement joins TRBV6-6 to TRBJ1-5, with D tentatively TRBD1 (5 bases). Germline CDR1 is MNHNY and CDR2 is SVGAGI (reference sequence). This CDR3 region has 16 residues. Trimming took 8 bases from V and 0 from J, leaving 17 bases between them. The CDR3 sequence: CASQHGGTYSNQPQHF. In DNA form, the CDR3 reads TGTGCCAGCCAGCATGGGGGGACCTATAGCAATCAGCCCCAGCATTTT.

CDR3 sequence reads: CASSPISAGSFNEQFF. The CDR3 nucleotides read TGTGCCAGCTCACCAATATCAGCGGGGAGTTTCAATGAGCAGTTCTTC. The genes are TRBV18 and TRBJ2-1; 7 bases are a match to TRBD2. Germline V gene data show CDR1 as KGHSH and CDR2 as LQKENI. With 2 bases clipped from V and 6 bases from J, the junction kept 10 bases outside the gene matches. The CDR3 totals 16 residues. The full variable domain, completed using reference TRBV18 and TRBJ2-1, is NAGVMQNPRHLVRRRGQEARLRCSPMKGHSHVYWYRQLPEEGLKFMVYLQKENIIDESGMPKERFSAEFPKEGPSILRIQQVVRGDSAAYFCASSPISAGSFNEQFFGPGTRLTVL.

This chain uses TRBV5-1 with TRBJ1-1; no clear D gene. Looked up from germline, CDR1 is SGHRS and CDR2 is YFSETQ. The CDR3 runs to 12 residues. Trimming stripped 5 bases from V and 10 bases from J, with 15 bases between. The CDR3 spells CASSISGSPAFF. CDR3 in DNA: TGCGCCAGCAGTATATCGGGGTCGCCAGCTTTCTTT.

The J gene is TRBJ2-2, the V gene TRBV19; the D gene is possibly TRBD2 (5 bases). Looked up from germline, CDR1 is LNHDA and CDR2 is SQIVND (reference sequence). Deletions cut 1 base from V and 2 bases from J, with 14 bases between. The CDR3 runs 17 residues. The CDR3 nucleotides are TGTGCCAGTAGTATAGTCCGGGTCACGGGAAACACCGGGGAGCTGTTTTTT. Residues: CASSIVRVTGNTGELFF.

The chain couples TRBV5-1 to TRBJ2-7; D is unclear. V lost 3 bases to trimming and J lost 0 bases, with 7 bases between them. Germline CDR1 and CDR2: SGHRS and YFSETQ. This CDR3 has 13 amino acids. CDR3 coding DNA: TGCGCCAGCAGCTCAACAAGCTCCTACGAGCAGTACTTC. Protein product: CASSSTSSYEQYF.

The V gene is TRBV11-2, the J gene TRBJ2-7, with D possibly matching TRBD1 (6 bases). Germline V CDR1 and CDR2: SGHAT, FQNNGV. Trimming removed 5 bases at V and 0 bases at J, with 14 bases between. There are 15 residues in the CDR3. Written as DNA, the CDR3 is TGTGCCAGCAGCGCCGGGACATCTAGCTCCTACGAGCAGTACTTC. It translates to CASSAGTSSSYEQYF.

This chain links TRBV3-1 (or the pseudogene TRBV3-2) with TRBJ2-3; D not certain. Germline values: CDR1 LGHDT, CDR2 YNNKEL (reference sequence). This CDR3 has 14 residues. V was shortened by 5 bases and J by 4 bases, with 13 bases between the two germline ends. CDR3 protein: CASSSRGSADTQYF. The CDR3 DNA reads TGTGCCAGCAGCTCAAGAGGAAGTGCAGATACGCAGTATTTT.

This chain joins TRBV28 and TRBJ1-1; D remains unclear. The CDR3 totals 15 residues. V lost 1 base and J lost 3, with 12 bases in between. Germline V lookup: CDR1 MDHEN, CDR2 SYDVKM. The CDR3 DNA reads TGTGCCAGCAGTTTATTAGGATCCGGGGACACTGAAGCTTTCTTT. Its protein is CASSLLGSGDTEAFF.

Turning to this clone: The germline gene is not matched at one end of the junction; a read error may be the cause. The same CDR3 also results from other DNA sequences found in this sample. The chain combines TRBV6-5 with TRBJ2-7; a weak D match, TRBD2 (6 bases). The germline V gene has CDR1 MNHEY and CDR2 SVGAGI. CDR3 length: 15 amino acids. The CDR3 protein is CASKQGPAGSYEQYF. The CDR3 bases are TGTGCCAGCAAACAAGGTCCCGCGGGATCCTACGAGCAGTACTTT.

The CDR3, as DNA: TGCAGCGTTTCGGCGGGAGGCTCCTACGAGCAGTACTTC. Its protein product is CSVSAGGSYEQYF. The chain has TRBV29-1 and TRBJ2-7; TRBD2 matches 8 bases. The CDR3 has 13 amino acids. Germline CDR1 and CDR2: SQVTM and ANQGSEA. Trimming removed 5 bases from V and 0 bases from J; junction bases left unmatched: 3.

The V and J genes are TRBV6-5 and TRBJ1-4, with TRBD1 matching over 10 bases. V trimming: 0 bases; J trimming: 7 bases; junction bases outside the gene matches: 2. This CDR3 has 15 amino acids. Germline CDR1 MNHEY, CDR2 SVGAGI. CDR3 nucleotide sequence: TGTGCCAGCAGTTACTCGACAGGGGGCGGTGAAAAACTGTTTTTT. This sequence encodes CASSYSTGGGEKLFF.

This chain joins TRBV5-4 and TRBJ1-1, with a weak D call TRBD1 (5 bases). Germline V gives CDR1 SGHNT, CDR2 YYREEE (reference sequence). The CDR3 loop spans 15 amino acids. The V and J ends lost 0 bases and 1 base respectively, with 10 bases between them. Here the CDR3 DNA reads TGTGCCAGCAGCTTGGAGGGGTTACGGAACACTGAAGCTTTCTTT. Translation: CASSLEGLRNTEAFF.

The chain is built from TRBV5-1 and TRBJ2-5, with a tentative D call TRBD2 (6 bases). This CDR3 region has 13 residues. The germline V gene encodes CDR1 SGHRS and CDR2 YFSETQ. V lost 1 base, J lost 2 bases, and 6 bases lay in between. The CDR3 coding sequence is TGCGCCAGCAGCTTGAGCGGGCAAGAGACCCAGTACTTC. Translated, it gives CASSLSGQETQYF.

In this sample, this clone turned up a few times. This chain connects TRBV4-1 to TRBJ1-3; tentative D call: TRBD1 (5 bases). Germline V CDR1 and CDR2: MGHRA, YSYEKL. This CDR3 comprises 14 residues. Trimming left V 1 base short and J 4 bases short, with 8 bases between. This chain's CDR3 is CASSQVTGGNTIYF. The CDR3 DNA follows: TGCGCCAGCAGCCAAGTAACAGGCGGAAACACCATATATTTT.

The chain joins TRBV5-1 to TRBJ2-2, with 7 bases that match TRBD2. Per the germline V gene, CDR1 is SGHRS and CDR2 is YFSETQ. CDR3 length equals 16 residues. The ends lost 5 bases at V and 4 bases at J; junction bases unmatched: 11. The CDR3 DNA reads TGCGCCAGCAGAGGCGGGGGACCTAGGGGCACCGGGGAGCTGTTTTTT. Translated: CASRGGGPRGTGELFF.

This clone was counted a few times. J is TRBJ2-7 and V is TRBV29-1; D ambiguous. This CDR3 contains 11 residues. The V end was cut by 4 bases, the J end by 4 bases, with 8 bases between. The germline V gene encodes CDR1 SQVTM and CDR2 ANQGSEA. CDR3 residues: CSVGRSYEQYF. CDR3 coding DNA: TGCAGCGTTGGGCGGAGTTACGAGCAGTACTTC.

This clone was seen once. This chain connects TRBV30 to TRBJ1-2; 10 bases line up with TRBD1. The CDR3 is made up of 16 amino acids. CDR1 and CDR2 (germline): GTSNPN, SVGIG (reference sequence). V was clipped by 4 bases and J by 4 bases; unmatched bases: 12. The CDR3 sequence is CAWTAPGQGILYGYTF. The CDR3 coding sequence is TGTGCCTGGACCGCACCGGGACAGGGGATTCTCTATGGCTACACCTTC.

The V call is TRBV19, the J call TRBJ1-6; D not resolved. The CDR3 totals 12 residues. Trimming removed 4 bases at V and 11 bases at J, with 9 bases between. The germline V gene encodes CDR1 LNHDA and CDR2 SQIVND (reference sequence). The CDR3 DNA is TGTGCCAGTAGTACCAGGTTCACACCCCTCCACTTT. Its translation is CASSTRFTPLHF.

The rearrangement links TRBV11-2 to TRBJ2-2; 7 bases are a match to TRBD1. The junction had 12 bases not matched to a gene; V was cut back by 2 bases and J by 6 bases. This CDR3 contains 17 residues. Germline V CDR1 and CDR2: SGHAT, FQNNGV. This chain's CDR3 is CASSLNRRQGLAGELFF. CDR3 nucleotide sequence: TGTGCCAGCAGCTTAAACCGGAGACAGGGTTTAGCCGGGGAGCTGTTTTTT.

The genes are TRBV5-5 and TRBJ2-1; maybe TRBD1 (5 bases). Germline CDR1 SGHKS, CDR2 YYEKEE (reference sequence). CDR3 length: 14 amino acids. The ends were cut back, 0 bases at V and 7 bases at J, with 11 bases in the middle. CDR3 sequence reads: CASSLAGIINEQFF. The CDR3 bases are TGTGCCAGCAGCTTGGCAGGGATTATAAATGAGCAGTTCTTC.

The genes are TRBV19 and TRBJ2-1, with TRBD2 matching over 7 bases. In germline, CDR1 is LNHDA, CDR2 SQIVND (reference sequence). The CDR3 is 14 residues long. Unmatched junction bases numbered 7, after V lost 4 bases and J lost 7 bases. The CDR3 nucleotides read TGTGCCAGTAGTAGTCAGAGCGGGAATAATGAGCAGTTCTTC. Protein sequence: CASSSQSGNNEQFF.

This clone has just one count. The V gene is TRBV3-1 (or the pseudogene TRBV3-2), the J gene TRBJ2-7; possibly TRBD2 for D (6 bases). There are 12 residues in the CDR3. Germline lookup yields CDR1 LGHDT and CDR2 YNNKEL (reference sequence). Deletions cut 2 bases from V and 7 bases from J, with 9 bases between. CDR3 amino acids: CASSQLGLEQYF. Here the CDR3 DNA reads TGTGCCAGCAGCCAATTGGGACTGGAGCAGTACTTC.